These 19 T cell receptor beta chains were all obtained from the same sample, sequenced in a study of beta chain features in type 1 diabetes. Expressed TCRB transcripts were sequenced because the isolated RNA had all been reverse transcribed beforehand. TCRdb's copy holds only in-frame clones and misses some; the assay was immunoSEQ multiplex PCR. The sample lists approximately 300,000 clones; 11% were seen once. Material: naive CD4+ T cells from blood. Source of these receptors: a woman younger than 45 in good health.

The chain combines TRBV4-2 with TRBJ1-5; perhaps TRBD1 as D (5 bases). Germline V gene data show CDR1 as LGHNA and CDR2 as YNFKEQ. The CDR3 extends over 18 amino acids. The V gene lost 0 bases and the J gene lost 0 bases, with 15 bases spanning the gap. The chain's CDR3 is CASSQEGWGLDSNQPQHF. The DNA for the CDR3 is TGTGCCAGCAGCCAAGAAGGATGGGGACTGGATAGCAATCAGCCCCAGCATTTT.

This clone was seen a handful of times. CDR3 nucleotide sequence: TGTGCCATCAGGGCGGCGGGAGAAGTCACCGGGGAGCTGTTTTTT. Translated: CAIRAAGEVTGELFF. The chain combines TRBV10-3 with TRBJ2-2, with 7 bases matching TRBD2. CDR3 length equals 15 residues. From germline, CDR1 is ENHRY and CDR2 SYGVKD. The V gene end was trimmed by 6 bases and the J gene end by 4 bases; junction bases not matched to a gene: 8.

This clone has only a few counts. This chain joins TRBV6-6 and TRBJ2-1; the match to TRBD2 covers 12 bases. The CDR3 is 16 residues long. Looked up from germline, CDR1 is MNHNY and CDR2 is SVGAGI (reference sequence). J gave up 5 bases and V 2 bases, and 4 bases lay outside the gene matches. The CDR3 spells CASSYRASGRDNEQFF. As DNA, the CDR3 is TGTGCCAGCAGTTACCGTGCTAGCGGGAGGGACAATGAGCAGTTCTTC.

The chain has TRBV28 and TRBJ2-7; weak D call: TRBD2 (5 bases). The CDR3 is 16 residues long. Trimming removed 2 bases from V and 2 bases from J, with 16 bases in between. Looked up from germline, CDR1 is MDHEN and CDR2 is SYDVKM. The CDR3 sequence: CASSLDAGRPTYEQYF. The CDR3 coding sequence is TGTGCCAGCAGTTTAGACGCGGGCCGCCCCACCTACGAGCAGTACTTC.

The chain has TRBV28 and TRBJ1-2; D perhaps matches TRBD1 (5 bases). The germline V gene has CDR1 MDHEN and CDR2 SYDVKM. Trimming pared 5 bases from V and 0 bases from J, leaving 13 bases between. CDR3 size: 15 residues. The CDR3 region has the DNA TGTGCCAGCAGTGTTATGGGGCGCGCTAACTATGGCTACACCTTC. It translates to CASSVMGRANYGYTF.

This chain links TRBV7-2 with TRBJ1-2; 7 bases fit TRBD1. The germline V gene has CDR1 SGHTA and CDR2 FQGNSA. Trimming at V came to 0 bases and at J to 2 bases, leaving 3 bases not matched to a gene. The CDR3 extends over 15 amino acids. The CDR3 DNA sequence: TGTGCCAGCAGCTTAGCGCACAGGGGAAACTATGGCTACACCTTC. Its protein is CASSLAHRGNYGYTF.

This chain connects TRBV4-3 to TRBJ2-2, with D tentatively TRBD2 (6 bases). Trimming left V 4 bases short and J 5 bases short, with 17 bases between. CDR1 is LGHNA and CDR2 is YSLEER in the germline V gene. This CDR3 comprises 16 residues. The CDR3 DNA reads as TGCGCCAGCAGCCCGGACTACGGCCTTCGGACCGGGGAGCTGTTTTTT. Protein product: CASSPDYGLRTGELFF.

The rearrangement uses TRBV7-9 and TRBJ1-6; no reliable D call. This CDR3 has 12 residues. Germline values: CDR1 SEHNR, CDR2 FQNEAQ (reference sequence). Between the trimmed V and J ends, which lost 5 bases and 14 bases, there was a span of 13 bases. In DNA, the CDR3 is TGTGCCAGCAGCCTTCCCTCTCGGGCCCTCCACTTT. It specifies CASSLPSRALHF.

This clone was seen only a few times. The chain recombines TRBV7-6 with TRBJ1-1, with 7 positions matching TRBD1. This CDR3 is 17 amino acids long. CDR1 SGHVS and CDR2 FNYEAQ come from the germline V gene. Trimming removed 1 base from V and 6 bases from J; junction bases left unmatched: 14. The DNA for the CDR3 is TGTGCCAGCAGCTTAGTTACAGGGGAATTCGGCAGCGCTGAAGCTTTCTTT. Translation gives CASSLVTGEFGSAEAFF.

This clone has a handful of counts. This sequence joins TRBV29-1 and TRBJ1-4; 8 nucleotides align to TRBD1. The CDR3 spans 14 residues. Unmatched junction bases numbered 8, after V lost 1 base and J lost 10 bases. From germline, CDR1 is SQVTM and CDR2 ANQGSEA. This chain's CDR3 is CSVEGQGKERKLFF. Written as DNA, the CDR3 is TGCAGCGTTGAAGGACAGGGGAAGGAGCGAAAACTGTTTTTT.

The V call is TRBV13, the J call TRBJ1-1; no firm D call. The germline V and J ends were trimmed by 0 bases and 2 bases, with 10 bases remaining between them. The CDR3 covers 15 residues. Germline assignment: CDR1 PRHDT and CDR2 FYEKMQ (reference sequence). The chain's CDR3 is CASSLGLVRNTEAFF. CDR3 nucleotide sequence: TGTGCCAGCAGCTTAGGCCTCGTCAGAAACACTGAAGCTTTCTTT.

V is TRBV29-1 and J is TRBJ1-1; 7 nucleotides line up with TRBD1. V lost 7 bases to trimming and J lost 6 bases; unmatched junction nucleotides: 5. The germline CDR1 and CDR2 sequences are SQVTM and ANQGSEA. The CDR3 has 11 amino acids. The CDR3 sequence is CSGQGTAEAFF. The CDR3 DNA follows: TGCAGCGGACAGGGTACCGCTGAAGCTTTCTTT. Full variable domain (remainder filled in from reference TRBV29-1 and TRBJ1-1): SAVISQKPSRDICQRGTSLTIQCQVDSQVTMMFWYRQQPGQSLTLIATANQGSEATYESGFVIDKFPISRPNLTFSTLTVSNMSPEDSSIYLCSGQGTAEAFFGQGTRLTVV.

This clone appeared a few times. The V and J genes are TRBV7-9 and TRBJ2-7; D may be TRBD1 (6 bases). Looked up from germline, CDR1 is SEHNR and CDR2 is FQNEAQ (reference sequence). The V end lost 4 bases, the J end lost 3 bases, and 16 bases lay between the germline ends. This CDR3 comprises 15 residues. The CDR3 DNA is TGTGCCAGCAGCTCACATAGGGGGACCCACTACGAGCAGTACTTC. Translation gives CASSSHRGTHYEQYF. Full variable domain (remainder filled in from reference TRBV7-9 and TRBJ2-7): DTGVSQNPRHKITKRGQNVTFRCDPISEHNRLYWYRQTLGQGPEFLTYFQNEAQLEKSRLLSDRFSAERPKGSFSTLEIQRTEQGDSAMYLCASSSHRGTHYEQYFGPGTRLTVT.

The chain couples TRBV5-1 to TRBJ2-7; 8 bases match TRBD2. The CDR3 spans 15 residues. V gave up 2 bases and J gave up 0 bases; unmatched junction bases: 4. The germline gives CDR1 SGHRS, CDR2 YFSETQ. The CDR3 spells CASSLLAVSSYEQYF. The DNA for the CDR3 is TGCGCCAGCAGCTTACTAGCGGTAAGCTCCTACGAGCAGTACTTC.

In this sample, this clone turned up a few times. The chain carries TRBV4-3 and TRBJ2-5; D might be TRBD1 (5 bases). The J call is doubtful: the DNA matches TRBJ2-7 better. The CDR3 has 15 residues. Germline CDR1 is LGHNA and CDR2 is YSLEER. As DNA, the CDR3 is TGCGCCAGCAGCCAAGAGGGGCTAGTACCCTACGAGCAGTACTTC. Its translation: CASSQEGLVPYEQYF.

The V call is TRBV19, the J call TRBJ1-2; 9 bases map to TRBD1. From germline, CDR1 is LNHDA and CDR2 SQIVND (reference sequence). The trim removed 3 bases at V and 7 bases at J, leaving 3 bases unmatched. This CDR3 region has 13 residues. The CDR3 DNA reads TGTGCCAGTAGTATGGGACAGGGTGGTGGCTACACCTTC. This encodes CASSMGQGGGYTF.

This chain links TRBV14 with TRBJ2-1, with D unclear. V shed 1 base and J shed 2 bases, with 3 bases lying between them. CDR1 is SGHDN, CDR2 FVKESK, per germline. The CDR3 spans 13 residues. The CDR3 region is CASSQVAYNEQFF. The CDR3 DNA sequence: TGTGCCAGCAGCCAAGTCGCCTACAATGAGCAGTTCTTC.

This clone was found a few times. CDR3 DNA: TGTGCCAGCGGAGGGGCAACTAATGAAAAACTGTTTTTT. This encodes CASGGATNEKLFF. This chain connects TRBV28 to TRBJ1-4, with D perhaps TRBD1 (5 bases). From germline, CDR1 is MDHEN and CDR2 SYDVKM. Trimming removed 8 bases from V and 0 bases from J, with 7 bases in between. The CDR3 is 13 amino acids. Complete variable domain (other parts from reference TRBV28 and TRBJ1-4): DVKVTQSSRYLVKRTGEKVFLECVQDMDHENMFWYRQDPGLGLRLIYFSYDVKMKEKGDIPEGYSVSREKKERFSLILESASTNQTSMYLCASGGATNEKLFFGSGTQLSVL.

Only a few counts were recorded for this clone. The sample holds other DNA sequences that translate to the same CDR3. This sequence joins TRBV18 and TRBJ1-4, with TRBD1 matching over 9 bases. The CDR3 is 14 amino acids. With V trimmed by 3 bases and J by 5 bases, 1 base remained unmatched. Germline V gives CDR1 KGHSH, CDR2 LQKENI. The CDR3 loop reads CASSPGTGNEKLFF. CDR3 in DNA: TGTGCCAGCTCACCCGGGACAGGGAATGAAAAACTGTTTTTT.